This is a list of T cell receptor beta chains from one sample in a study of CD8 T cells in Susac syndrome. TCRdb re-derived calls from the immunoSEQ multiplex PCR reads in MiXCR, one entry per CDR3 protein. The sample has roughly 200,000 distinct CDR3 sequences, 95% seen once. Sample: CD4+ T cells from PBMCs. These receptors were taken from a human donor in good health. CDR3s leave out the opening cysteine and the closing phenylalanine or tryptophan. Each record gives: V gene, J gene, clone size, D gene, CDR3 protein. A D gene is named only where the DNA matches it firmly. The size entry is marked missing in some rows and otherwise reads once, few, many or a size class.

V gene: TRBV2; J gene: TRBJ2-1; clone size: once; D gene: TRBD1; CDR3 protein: ASRSTTDRESRNEQF
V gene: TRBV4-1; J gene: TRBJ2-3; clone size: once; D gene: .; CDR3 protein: ASSQPQGGGSDTQY
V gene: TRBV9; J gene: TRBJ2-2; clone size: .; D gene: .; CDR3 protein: ASSARTNTGELF
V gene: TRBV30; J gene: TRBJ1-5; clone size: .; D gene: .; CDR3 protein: AWSVAAVNQPQH
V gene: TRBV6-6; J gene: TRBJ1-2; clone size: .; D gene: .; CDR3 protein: ASSYSDYGYT
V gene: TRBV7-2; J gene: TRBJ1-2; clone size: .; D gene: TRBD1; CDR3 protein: ASSSRQGAHGYT
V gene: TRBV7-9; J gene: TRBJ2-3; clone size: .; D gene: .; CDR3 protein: ASSSDSSTDTQY
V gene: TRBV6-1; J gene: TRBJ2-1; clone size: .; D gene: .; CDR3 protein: ASSEVEEQF
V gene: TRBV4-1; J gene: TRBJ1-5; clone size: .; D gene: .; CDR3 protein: ASSQRTSGQPQH
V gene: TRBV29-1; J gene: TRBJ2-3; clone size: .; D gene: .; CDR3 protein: SVDGGADTQY
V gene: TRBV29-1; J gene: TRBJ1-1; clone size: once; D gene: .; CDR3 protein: SVARPGRTEAF
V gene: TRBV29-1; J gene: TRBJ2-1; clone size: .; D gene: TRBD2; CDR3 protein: SVEDLGREDEQF
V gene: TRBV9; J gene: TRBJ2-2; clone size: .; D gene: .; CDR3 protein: ASSVPPRTGELF
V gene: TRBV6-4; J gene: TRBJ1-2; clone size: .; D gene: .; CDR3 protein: ASSSTTGNYGYT
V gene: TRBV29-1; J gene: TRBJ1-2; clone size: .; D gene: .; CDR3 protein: SGGGNYGYT
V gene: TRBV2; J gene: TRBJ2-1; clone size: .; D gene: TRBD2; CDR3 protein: ASSEGTSGYNEQF
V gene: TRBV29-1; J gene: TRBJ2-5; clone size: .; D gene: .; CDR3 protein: SVVRWKQETQY
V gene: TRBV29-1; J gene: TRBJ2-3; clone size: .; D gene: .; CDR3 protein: SVETDTQY
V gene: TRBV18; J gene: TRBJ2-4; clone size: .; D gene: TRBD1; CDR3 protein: ASSNRGGENIQY
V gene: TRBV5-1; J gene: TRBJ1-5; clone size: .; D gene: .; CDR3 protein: ASSLSPQDVHQPQH
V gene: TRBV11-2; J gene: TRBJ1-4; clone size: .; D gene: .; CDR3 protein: ASSFGQGQLF
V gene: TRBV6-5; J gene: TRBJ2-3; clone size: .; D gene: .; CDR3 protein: ASRPSSTDTQY
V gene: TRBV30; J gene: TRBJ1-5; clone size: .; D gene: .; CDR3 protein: ASQEGNQPQH